The sequence of this T cell receptor (beta chain) was determined in a study of cytomegalovirus exposure and HLA in healthy donors. Study observations and caveats: Equally common other TCR beta chains were less clonally expanded than HLA-associated ones, a later analysis found. Reported performance of the classifier showed diagnosis of cytomegalovirus status with high specificity and sensitivity.

V was clipped by 6 bases and J by 1 base, with 15 bases between them. The CDR3 loop spans 15 amino acids. Germline lookup yields CDR1 LNHDA and CDR2 SQIVND (reference sequence). As for this clone: Its specificity is unknown.

The PCR made use of 60 Vbeta and 13 Jbeta primers. The assay was immunoSEQ multiplex PCR, and TCRdb's table has in-frame clones only and misses some. The sample has 210,000 or so clones, about three quarters seen once. The rearrangement joins TRBV19 to TRBJ1-1, with D perhaps matching TRBD1 (6 bases). This receptor was taken from a boy between 10 and 17 years old in good health and CMV-seronegative. The sample consisted of PBMCs. The CDR3 DNA follows: TGTGCCAGTAGGGGCAGGGGTAATTGGAACACTGAAGCTTTCTTT. This encodes CASRGRGNWNTEAFF. The full variable domain, with the rest looked up from reference TRBV19 and TRBJ1-1, is DGGITQSPKYLFRKEGQNVTLSCEQNLNHDAMYWYRQDPGQGLRLIYYSQIVNDFQKGDIAEGYSVSREKKESFPLTVTSAQKNPTAFYLCASRGRGNWNTEAFFGQGTRLTVV.